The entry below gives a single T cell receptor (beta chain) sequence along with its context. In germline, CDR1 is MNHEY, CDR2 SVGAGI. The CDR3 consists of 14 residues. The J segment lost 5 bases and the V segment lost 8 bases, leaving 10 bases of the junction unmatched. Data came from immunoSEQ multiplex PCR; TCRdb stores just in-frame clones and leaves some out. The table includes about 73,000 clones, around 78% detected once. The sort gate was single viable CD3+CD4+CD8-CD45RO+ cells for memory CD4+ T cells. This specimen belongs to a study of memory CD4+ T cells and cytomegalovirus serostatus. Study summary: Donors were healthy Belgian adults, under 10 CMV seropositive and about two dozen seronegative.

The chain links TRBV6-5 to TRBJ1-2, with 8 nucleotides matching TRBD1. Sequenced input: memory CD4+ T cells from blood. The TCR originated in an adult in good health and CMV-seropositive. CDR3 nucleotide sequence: TGTGCCAGCGGGCAGGACAGGGCTCCTTATGGCTACACCTTC. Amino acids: CASGQDRAPYGYTF.